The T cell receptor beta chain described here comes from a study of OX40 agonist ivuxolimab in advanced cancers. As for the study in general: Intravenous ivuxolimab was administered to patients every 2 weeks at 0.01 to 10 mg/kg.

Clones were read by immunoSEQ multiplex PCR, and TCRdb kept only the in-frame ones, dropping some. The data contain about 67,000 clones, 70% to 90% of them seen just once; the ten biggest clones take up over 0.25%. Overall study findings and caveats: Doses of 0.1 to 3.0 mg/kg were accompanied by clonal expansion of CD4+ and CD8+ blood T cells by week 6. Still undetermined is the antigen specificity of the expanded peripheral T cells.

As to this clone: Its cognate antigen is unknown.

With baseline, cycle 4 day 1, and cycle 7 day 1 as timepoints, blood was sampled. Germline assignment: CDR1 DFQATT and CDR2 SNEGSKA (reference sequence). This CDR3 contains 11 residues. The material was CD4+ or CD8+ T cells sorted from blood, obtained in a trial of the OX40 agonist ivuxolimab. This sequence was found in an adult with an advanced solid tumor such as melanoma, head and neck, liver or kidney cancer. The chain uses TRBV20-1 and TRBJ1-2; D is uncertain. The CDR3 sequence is CNPRVVDGYTF. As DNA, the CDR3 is TGCAACCCCAGAGTAGTAGACGGCTACACCTTC.